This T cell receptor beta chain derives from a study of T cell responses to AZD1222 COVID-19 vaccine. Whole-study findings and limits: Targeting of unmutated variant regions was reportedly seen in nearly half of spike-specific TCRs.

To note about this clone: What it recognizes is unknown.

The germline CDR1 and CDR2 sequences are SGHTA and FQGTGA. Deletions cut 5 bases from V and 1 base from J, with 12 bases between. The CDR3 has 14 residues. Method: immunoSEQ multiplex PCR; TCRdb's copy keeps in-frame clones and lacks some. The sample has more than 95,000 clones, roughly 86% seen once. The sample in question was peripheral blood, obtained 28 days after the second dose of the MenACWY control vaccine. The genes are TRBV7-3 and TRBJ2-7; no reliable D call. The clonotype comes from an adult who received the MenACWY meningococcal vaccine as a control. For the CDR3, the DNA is TGTGCCAGCAGCCCGACCGGTGGGTCCTACGAGCAGTACTTC. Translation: CASSPTGGSYEQYF.